Listed here is a single T cell receptor (beta chain). Methods used by the authors: Reference gene primer amplification yielded estimated nucleated cell counts. The method was immunoSEQ multiplex PCR; TCRdb's version includes in-frame clones alone and lacks a portion of them. V, J and clone size derive from that table, while D and trimming were established from the DNA sequence. The table has 350,000 or so clones, more than 75% seen once. V lost 3 bases to trimming and J lost 7 bases, with 8 bases between them. The CDR3 length is 12 residues. Germline lookup yields CDR1 SGHTS and CDR2 YDEGEE. This record comes from a study of blood T cell repertoires in COVID-19. Enrolment of Seattle patients took place during active infection, and they were followed longitudinally.

Input material: peripheral blood. The clonotype originates from a woman younger than 45 with COVID-19, enrolled during active disease. The rearrangement joins TRBV5-8 to TRBJ2-1; D uncertain. The DNA of the CDR3 is TGTGCCAGCAGCTCTTTCCAGAATGAGCAGTTCTTC. Its protein is CASSSFQNEQFF.